This entry lists 26 T cell receptor beta chains sequenced from one sample in a study of T cells after yellow fever vaccination. TCRdb re-derived calls from the 5' RACE reads in MiXCR, one entry per CDR3 protein. This repertoire shows 250,000 to 300,000 distinct CDR3 sequences, over 10% found once; its top ten account for 0.5% to 0.6%. The material was CD4+ T cells sorted from PBMCs, obtained 45 days after the yellow fever booster vaccination. The receptors derive from a man aged 25 to 45 who received the YFV17D yellow fever vaccine.

The V call is TRBV12-5, the J call TRBJ2-5, with 7 bases lining up with TRBD2. Trimming removed 5 bases from V and 1 base from J; junction bases left unmatched: 4. This CDR3 has 14 amino acids. In germline, CDR1 is LGHNT, CDR2 FRNRAP. In nucleotides, the CDR3 is TGTGCTAGTGGTAATAGCGGGCCCCAAGAGACCCAGTACTTC. Amino acid sequence: CASGNSGPQETQYF.

This rearrangement joins TRBV5-1 to TRBJ2-2, with 9 positions matching TRBD2. The V gene end was trimmed by 4 bases and the J gene end by 4 bases; junction bases not matched to a gene: 5. Germline V gives CDR1 SGHRS, CDR2 YFSETQ. The CDR3 runs 15 residues. The CDR3 sequence: CASSQGAGGTGELFF. Written as DNA, the CDR3 is TGCGCCAGCAGCCAAGGAGCGGGAGGCACCGGGGAGCTGTTTTTT.

This chain joins TRBV2 and TRBJ2-6, with no clear D. This CDR3 is 15 amino acids long. The germline V gene encodes CDR1 SNHLY and CDR2 FYNNEI. The V end lost 1 base, the J end lost 0 bases, and 4 bases lay between the germline ends. CDR3 in amino acids: CASSEGHSGANVLTF. The CDR3 DNA reads as TGTGCCAGCAGTGAAGGGCACTCTGGGGCCAACGTCCTGACTTTC.

This clonotype has a handful of counts. J is TRBJ2-1 and V is TRBV18; 8 nucleotides line up with TRBD2. J was trimmed by 8 bases and V by 3 bases; bases with no gene match: 6. In germline, CDR1 is KGHSH, CDR2 LQKENI. The CDR3 consists of 14 residues. In DNA form, the CDR3 reads TGTGCCAGCTCACCCGCGGGAGGTCGCGATGAGCAGTTCTTC. It translates to CASSPAGGRDEQFF.

The chain joins TRBV7-8 to TRBJ2-6; D gene uncertain. The CDR3 loop spans 14 amino acids. Germline-derived CDR1 and CDR2 are SGHVS and FQNEAQ. Trimming took off 5 bases at V and 3 bases at J, with 8 bases between the two ends. The CDR3 region has the DNA TGTGCCAGCAGCCGCATATTTGGGGCCAACGTCCTGACTTTC. This codes for CASSRIFGANVLTF.

V gene TRBV1 combines with J gene TRBJ2-7. TRBV1 is a listed pseudogene. This CDR3 region has 12 residues. CDR3: CTSSQPSIEQYF. In DNA, the CDR3 is TGCACCAGCAGCCAACCGAGTATCGAGCAGTACTTC.

This clonotype was seen repeatedly, ten times or more. This chain links TRBV12-3 or TRBV12-4 with TRBJ2-1; D gene ambiguous. Trimming stripped 6 bases from V and 5 bases from J, with 11 bases between. There are 13 residues in the CDR3. The CDR3 reads CASRGQIHNEQFF. The CDR3 DNA sequence: TGTGCCAGCAGAGGTCAGATCCACAATGAGCAGTTCTTC.

This clonotype appeared a few times. The rearrangement links TRBV6-2 or TRBV6-3 to TRBJ2-3, with 7 bases that match TRBD2. This CDR3 region has 13 residues. V shed 7 bases and J 10 bases; nucleotides not matched to a gene: 11. Germline loops: CDR1 MNHEY, CDR2 SVGEGT. CDR3 bases: TGTGCCAGCACCCCTATAGGGGACTACCCGCAGTATTTT. Translation: CASTPIGDYPQYF.

In this sample, this clonotype turned up a few times. The V and J genes are TRBV3-1 and TRBJ2-2; tentative D call: TRBD2 (5 bases). The V end was cut by 4 bases, the J end by 2 bases, with 14 bases between. Germline V lookup: CDR1 LGHDT, CDR2 YNNKEL (reference sequence). CDR3 length: 16 amino acids. CDR3 sequence (DNA): TGTGCCAGCAGCCGAGGGATAGGAACTAACACCGGGGAGCTGTTTTTT. It is translated as CASSRGIGTNTGELFF.

This clonotype showed up just a few times. The V gene is TRBV9, the J gene TRBJ1-1; 7 bases map to TRBD1. V dropped 2 bases and J dropped 7; count of bases not matched to a gene: 8. The CDR3 runs 14 residues. Germline-derived CDR1 and CDR2 are SGDLS and YYNGEE. The CDR3 bases are TGTGCCAGCAGCGTTCAGACAGGGAGTTATGAAGCTTTCTTT. Protein sequence: CASSVQTGSYEAFF.

The chain joins TRBV10-3 to TRBJ2-7; D may correspond to TRBD1 or TRBD2 (6 bases each). The CDR3 is 15 amino acids. From germline, CDR1 is ENHRY and CDR2 SYGVKD. The V and J ends lost 3 bases and 2 bases respectively, with 14 bases between them. The CDR3 region is CAISERPGEAYEQYF. The DNA of the CDR3 is TGTGCCATCAGTGAAAGGCCAGGGGAGGCCTACGAGCAGTACTTC.

For this clonotype: Sequence at one end of the junction differs from germline and may be a read error. The chain couples TRBV7-8 to TRBJ1-5; D gene ambiguous. This CDR3 contains 13 residues. Germline values: CDR1 SGHVS, CDR2 FQNEAQ. The CDR3 nucleotides are TGTGCCACCAGCTTAGTCTCCAATCAGCCCCAGCATTTT. Residues: CATSLVSNQPQHF.

This clonotype has only a few counts. The chain recombines TRBV7-9 with TRBJ2-1; 12 bases are shared with TRBD2. V lost 5 bases to trimming and J lost 8 bases; unmatched junction nucleotides: 10. The CDR3 spans 16 residues. Germline lookup yields CDR1 SEHNR and CDR2 FQNEAQ (reference sequence). The CDR3 coding sequence is TGTGCCAGCAGCCTAGGGCGGACTAGCGGGATCGATGAGCAGTTCTTC. Translation gives CASSLGRTSGIDEQFF.

The chain combines TRBV5-1 with TRBJ2-2; 11 nucleotides line up with TRBD2. Unmatched junction bases numbered 14, after V lost 4 bases and J lost 6 bases. This CDR3 has 18 amino acids. Germline CDR1 is SGHRS and CDR2 is YFSETQ. CDR3 amino acids: CASSHALTSGSGSGELFF. Written as DNA, the CDR3 is TGCGCCAGCAGCCACGCGCTCACTAGCGGGAGCGGGTCCGGGGAGCTGTTTTTT.

This clonotype occurred a few times. The chain is built from TRBV11-2 and TRBJ2-3, with 10 bases fitting TRBD2. The V gene end was trimmed by 9 bases and the J gene end by 4 bases; junction bases not matched to a gene: 13. The CDR3 contains 16 residues. Germline assignment: CDR1 SGHAT and CDR2 FQNNGV. The CDR3 bases are TGTGCCAGTAGTAATGAAGCGGGAGGGCGCGCAGATACGCAGTATTTT. It translates to CASSNEAGGRADTQYF.

The gene calls are TRBV9 and TRBJ1-3; 8 nucleotides match TRBD1. The J segment lost 2 bases and the V segment lost 2 bases, leaving 9 bases of the junction unmatched. The CDR3 totals 17 residues. Germline V lookup: CDR1 SGDLS, CDR2 YYNGEE. CDR3 in amino acids: CASSVTGAQSPGNTIYF. DNA of the CDR3: TGTGCCAGCAGCGTGACAGGGGCGCAGTCCCCTGGAAACACCATATATTTT.

In this sample, this clonotype turned up many times. This rearrangement joins TRBV29-1 to TRBJ2-1; D may be TRBD2 (5 bases). V shed 6 bases and J shed 3 bases, with 18 bases lying between them. This CDR3 contains 15 residues. Germline V CDR1 and CDR2: SQVTM, ANQGSEA. The CDR3 reads CSVRMGGLSYNEQFF. CDR3 DNA: TGCAGCGTCCGGATGGGCGGACTTAGCTACAATGAGCAGTTCTTC.

The gene calls are TRBV9 and TRBJ2-7; D is unclear. Trimming removed 3 bases from V and 7 bases from J, with 11 bases in between. Per germline, CDR1 SGDLS and CDR2 YYNGEE. The CDR3 totals 12 residues. CDR3 in amino acids: CASSGLIGEQYF. CDR3 bases: TGTGCCAGCAGCGGACTGATAGGGGAGCAGTACTTC.

This clonotype showed up just a few times. The J gene is TRBJ2-2, the V gene TRBV6-5; the D is unclear. Trimming shortened V by 4 bases and J by 9 bases, and 12 bases separated the two germline ends. The CDR3 has 13 residues. Germline lookup yields CDR1 MNHEY and CDR2 SVGAGI. In nucleotides, the CDR3 is TGTGCCAGCAGTTCCTCGCGCCTCAGGGAGCTGTTTTTT. Residues: CASSSSRLRELFF.

This clonotype has just a few counts. The genes are TRBV20-1 and TRBJ2-3; the match to TRBD2 covers 9 bases. This CDR3 region has 15 residues. Germline V CDR1 and CDR2: DFQATT, SNEGSKA (reference sequence). The V segment lost 1 base and the J segment 4 bases; nucleotides outside the gene matches: 6. The CDR3 loop is CSARGLAGAPDTQYF. CDR3 bases: TGCAGTGCTAGAGGGTTAGCGGGAGCCCCAGATACGCAGTATTTT.

The rearrangement uses TRBV7-8 and TRBJ2-5, with D unclear. Germline V lookup: CDR1 SGHVS, CDR2 FQNEAQ. Trimming pared 0 bases from V and 2 bases from J, leaving 13 bases between. This CDR3 is built from 16 residues. CDR3 sequence: CASSLAPLGFQETQYF. The CDR3 DNA reads TGTGCCAGCAGCTTAGCACCCTTAGGGTTTCAAGAGACCCAGTACTTC.

Note on this clonotype: A much larger clone differs by one base, so this may be a read error. V gene TRBV3-1 combines with J gene TRBJ2-1; D is possibly TRBD2 (6 bases). V shed 1 base and J shed 13 bases, with 11 bases lying between them. Germline CDR1 reads LGHDT; CDR2 reads YNNKEL (reference sequence). This CDR3 spans 12 amino acids. The DNA of the CDR3 is TGTGCCAGCAGCCAAGCTACGGGGGATCAGTTCTTC. As protein: CASSQATGDQFF.

In its sample, this clonotype was seen a few times. This chain uses TRBV5-1 with TRBJ2-2; 9 bases align to TRBD2. V lost 6 bases to trimming and J lost 6 bases; unmatched junction nucleotides: 9. The CDR3 consists of 15 residues. In germline, CDR1 is SGHRS, CDR2 YFSETQ. CDR3 DNA sequence: TGCGCCAGCACCGCCTTTAGCGGGAGCGCCGGGGAGCTGTTTTTT. Its translation: CASTAFSGSAGELFF.

The chain combines TRBV24-1 with TRBJ2-2, with unresolved D. The CDR3 is 13 residues long. V was shortened by 5 bases and J by 3 bases, with 6 bases between the two germline ends. The V gene's germline CDR1 is KGHDR and CDR2 SFDVKD. CDR3 residues: CATSAGDTGELFF. The CDR3 nucleotides read TGTGCCACCAGTGCTGGGGACACCGGGGAGCTGTTTTTT.

This clonotype was counted between two and nine times. This rearrangement joins TRBV6-5 to TRBJ1-3; 9 bases line up with TRBD1. Germline values: CDR1 MNHEY, CDR2 SVGAGI. V gave up 4 bases and J gave up 11 bases; unmatched junction bases: 9. This CDR3 contains 14 residues. The DNA for the CDR3 is TGTGCCAGCAGTTTGGACAGGGGCCCAGTCCCCATATATTTT. Protein: CASSLDRGPVPIYF.

The V gene is TRBV13, the J gene TRBJ2-4, with 7 nucleotides matching TRBD2. The V segment lost 2 bases and the J segment 3 bases; nucleotides outside the gene matches: 10. Looked up from germline, CDR1 is PRHDT and CDR2 is FYEKMQ (reference sequence). The CDR3 loop spans 17 amino acids. The CDR3 protein is CASSLPAGAGYKNIQYF. For the CDR3, the DNA is TGTGCCAGCAGCTTACCCGCGGGAGCTGGGTACAAAAACATTCAGTACTTC.